This T cell receptor (beta chain) was identified during a study of blood T cell repertoires in COVID-19. The CDR3 has 14 residues. The V end lost 8 bases, the J end lost 4 bases, and 17 bases lay between the germline ends. The germline CDR1 and CDR2 sequences are LNHDA and SQIVND (reference sequence). Measured with immunoSEQ multiplex PCR; TCRdb has only the in-frame clones, and not every one. Here the sample spans roughly 110,000 clones, about 85% being singletons. Sequences were obtained from peripheral blood. This clonotype originated in a man in his forties or fifties with acute or convalescent COVID-19. This chain connects TRBV19 to TRBJ1-2, with D tentatively TRBD1 (6 bases). CDR3 coding DNA: TGTGCCAGTGAAGACAGGACGAAGCTCTATGGCTACACCTTC. It encodes CASEDRTKLYGYTF. Full variable domain (remainder filled in from reference TRBV19 and TRBJ1-2): DGGITQSPKYLFRKEGQNVTLSCEQNLNHDAMYWYRQDPGQGLRLIYYSQIVNDFQKGDIAEGYSVSREKKESFPLTVTSAQKNPTAFYLCASEDRTKLYGYTFGSGTRLTVV.